These 23 T cell receptor beta chains were sequenced from one sample in a study of shared clonotypes between healthy human individuals. Some clones are missing from TCRdb's copy, which holds only in-frame ones; the method was immunoSEQ multiplex PCR. Here the sample spans about 560,000 clones, around 78% being singletons. Sequencing was carried out using PBMCs. The receptors come from a middle-aged woman in good health. Some clones in this sample may be carry-over from other donors' samples.

This clone occurred a few times. The V call is TRBV4-1, the J call TRBJ1-6; perhaps TRBD1 as D (5 bases). The CDR3 loop spans 16 amino acids. V lost 5 bases and J 3 bases, leaving 14 bases between the germline ends. Germline values: CDR1 MGHRA, CDR2 YSYEKL. The CDR3 DNA reads as TGCGCCAGCAGCAGGGATACAGGACACTATAATTCACCCCTCCACTTT. This gives the protein CASSRDTGHYNSPLHF.

This sequence joins TRBV20-1 and TRBJ2-1; a weak D match, TRBD2 (6 bases). Germline-derived CDR1 and CDR2 are DFQATT and SNEGSKA (reference sequence). Trimming pared 3 bases from V and 10 bases from J, leaving 10 bases between. The CDR3 consists of 11 residues. The CDR3 DNA reads TGCAGTGCTAGTCCGGGGAGGGAGCAGTTCTTC. Its translation: CSASPGREQFF.

CDR3 sequence: CASSLGWAGNTEAFF. As DNA, the CDR3 is TGTGCCAGCAGCTTAGGGTGGGCGGGGAACACTGAAGCTTTCTTT. The V call is TRBV7-8, the J call TRBJ1-1, with D uncertain. CDR1 and CDR2 (germline): SGHVS, FQNEAQ. V was shortened by 1 base and J by 1 base, with 10 bases between the two germline ends. The CDR3 is made up of 15 amino acids.

J is TRBJ2-1 and V is TRBV30; 9 positions agree with TRBD2. Looked up from germline, CDR1 is GTSNPN and CDR2 is SVGIG (reference sequence). Trimming at V came to 0 bases and at J to 2 bases, leaving 11 bases not matched to a gene. The length of the CDR3 is 18 residues. CDR3 bases: TGTGCCTGGAGTGTACTTGGTAGCGGGAGTAGGACCTACAATGAGCAGTTCTTC. As protein: CAWSVLGSGSRTYNEQFF.

This rearrangement joins TRBV13 to TRBJ2-3; D tentatively fits TRBD1 or TRBD2 (5 bases each). CDR3 size: 15 residues. Germline V lookup: CDR1 PRHDT, CDR2 FYEKMQ (reference sequence). The V end was cut by 8 bases, the J end by 2 bases, with 17 bases between. The CDR3 spells CASLPGNGHTDTQYF. As DNA, the CDR3 is TGTGCCAGCCTCCCGGGAAACGGACACACAGATACGCAGTATTTT. Complete variable domain (other parts from reference TRBV13 and TRBJ2-3): AAGVIQSPRHLIKEKRETATLKCYPIPRHDTVYWYQQGPGQDPQFLISFYEKMQSDKGSIPDRFSAQQFSDYHSELNMSSLELGDSALYFCASLPGNGHTDTQYFGPGTRLTVL.

The J gene is TRBJ1-1, the V gene TRBV18; 9 bases are shared with TRBD1. The CDR3 totals 14 residues. Germline V gives CDR1 KGHSH, CDR2 LQKENI. V dropped 4 bases and J dropped 10; count of bases not matched to a gene: 10. The DNA of the CDR3 is TGTGCCAGCTCACAGGGACAGGGTTTCCTCTTAGCTTTCTTT. It is translated as CASSQGQGFLLAFF.

This clone was counted once. This likely traces to a read error, being one base from a far larger clone. In this CDR3 the conserved last residue, phenylalanine or tryptophan, is missing, so a read error is likely. The genes are TRBV28 and TRBJ1-4; D is undetermined. The CDR3 has 14 residues. The germline V gene has CDR1 MDHEN and CDR2 SYDVKM. V was cut by 3 bases and J by 4 bases, with 9 bases left in between. The CDR3 here is CASSFRDLNEKLFL. DNA of the CDR3: TGTGCCAGCAGTTTCCGAGATCTTAATGAAAAACTGTTTCTT.

This sequence joins TRBV27 and TRBJ2-2; D is perhaps TRBD2 (6 bases). This CDR3 is 15 amino acids long. V lost 5 bases and J lost 5, with 15 bases in between. In germline, CDR1 is MNHEY, CDR2 SMNVEV (reference sequence). In DNA, the CDR3 is TGTGCCAGCAGTCAGCCCGGGACTTGGACCGGGGAGCTGTTTTTT. Translated: CASSQPGTWTGELFF.

The gene calls are TRBV4-1 and TRBJ1-2; TRBD1 is a possible D gene (5 bases). The germline CDR1 and CDR2 sequences are MGHRA and YSYEKL. Trimming removed 1 base at V and 4 bases at J, with 16 bases between. The CDR3 is 16 amino acids. The CDR3 DNA sequence: TGCGCCAGCAGCCAAGGGTCGCGACAGAGCCTCTATGGCTACACCTTC. Its protein is CASSQGSRQSLYGYTF.

The J gene is TRBJ2-7, the V gene TRBV10-3; TRBD2 agrees at 8 bases. CDR3 length equals 15 residues. V trimming: 6 bases; J trimming: 1 base; junction bases outside the gene matches: 8. CDR1 is ENHRY, CDR2 SYGVKD, per germline. The CDR3 region is CAIRGAGGGSYEQYF. CDR3 in DNA: TGTGCCATCAGGGGCGCGGGGGGCGGATCCTACGAGCAGTACTTC.

This sequence joins TRBV4-1 and TRBJ2-6; TRBD1 or TRBD2 may be the D gene (5 bases each). This CDR3 region has 16 residues. Trimming stripped 1 base from V and 0 bases from J, with 7 bases between. Germline CDR1 reads MGHRA; CDR2 reads YSYEKL. The CDR3 DNA is TGCGCCAGCAGCCAAGGGGGGATCTCTGGGGCCAACGTCCTGACTTTC. Residues: CASSQGGISGANVLTF.

The chain is built from TRBV5-6 and TRBJ2-7; D perhaps matches TRBD1 (6 bases). The CDR3 sequence is 18 residues long. The germline gives CDR1 SGHDT, CDR2 YYEEEE. Trimming removed 2 bases from V and 0 bases from J, with 21 bases in between. The CDR3: CASSFTGTLHSSSYEQYF. For the CDR3, the DNA is TGTGCCAGCAGCTTTACCGGGACACTACATTCAAGCTCCTACGAGCAGTACTTC.

This clone was observed a handful of times. The sample carries other DNA sequences with the same CDR3. The V call is TRBV9, the J call TRBJ1-5; a possible D gene is TRBD1 (5 bases). Germline lookup yields CDR1 SGDLS and CDR2 YYNGEE. The CDR3 spans 13 residues. The V and J ends lost 2 bases and 5 bases respectively, with 8 bases between them. The CDR3 sequence is CASSVGVDQPQHF. The CDR3 DNA is TGTGCCAGCAGCGTGGGGGTAGATCAGCCCCAGCATTTT.

The chain joins TRBV11-2 to TRBJ2-6; 7 nucleotides match TRBD1. Trimming cost V 4 bases and J 3 bases; bases outside gene matches: 12. Germline V gene lookup returns CDR1 SGHAT and CDR2 FQNNGV. CDR3 length equals 18 residues. The CDR3 coding sequence is TGTGCCAGCAGCTCGAACGCGCAAAGGACAGGTGGGGCCAACGTCCTGACTTTC. Its protein product is CASSSNAQRTGGANVLTF. Complete variable domain (other parts from reference TRBV11-2 and TRBJ2-6): EAGVAQSPRYKIIEKRQSVAFWCNPISGHATLYWYQQILGQGPKLLIQFQNNGVVDDSQLPKDRFSAERLKGVDSTLKIQPAKLEDSAVYLCASSSNAQRTGGANVLTFGAGSRLTVL.

Comment on this clone: This may be a read error, as it is one base from a much larger clone. The V call is TRBV11-2, the J call TRBJ2-1; 7 bases line up with TRBD2. The CDR3 totals 15 residues. After removal of 0 bases from V and 6 bases from J, the junction contained 5 bases not matched to a gene. Germline CDR1 SGHAT, CDR2 FQNNGV. The CDR3 loop reads CASSLDQASGNEQFF. The CDR3 DNA is TGTGCCAGCAGCTTAGATCAGGCTAGCGGCAATGAGCAGTTCTTC. Full variable domain (outside the CDR3, taken from reference TRBV11-2 and TRBJ2-1): EAGVAQSPRYKIIEKRQSVAFWCNPISGHATLYWYQQILGQGPKLLIQFQNNGVVDDSQLPKDRFSAERLKGVDSTLKIQPAKLEDSAVYLCASSLDQASGNEQFFGPGTRLTVL.

This clone was recorded many times. Additional DNA sequences in this sample encode the identical CDR3. The rearrangement links TRBV15 to TRBJ1-2, with 11 bases lining up with TRBD1. The length of the CDR3 is 16 residues. The V gene's germline CDR1 is LNHNV and CDR2 YYDKDF (reference sequence). V dropped 4 bases and J dropped 4; count of bases not matched to a gene: 8. The CDR3 loop reads CATSTGQGALGYGYTF. CDR3 sequence (DNA): TGTGCCACCAGCACAGGACAGGGGGCGCTCGGCTATGGCTACACCTTC.

The count of this clone is one. This rearrangement joins TRBV29-1 to TRBJ2-1, with a possible D match to TRBD2 (5 bases). The CDR3 is 13 residues long. V lost 4 bases, J lost 6 bases, and 13 bases lay in between. CDR1 is SQVTM, CDR2 ANQGSEA, per germline. In DNA, the CDR3 is TGCAGCGTTGTTGGGCTAGCTGGCAATGAGCAGTTCTTC. Encoded protein: CSVVGLAGNEQFF.

This sequence joins TRBV6-6 and TRBJ1-2, with 7 bases identical to TRBD1. The CDR3 spans 16 residues. After removal of 6 bases from V and 2 bases from J, the junction contained 12 bases not matched to a gene. CDR1 is MNHNY and CDR2 is SVGAGI in the germline V gene (reference sequence). The CDR3 DNA follows: TGTGCCAGCAGCCAGTACGACAGGGCCCCGAACTATGGCTACACCTTC. Translated: CASSQYDRAPNYGYTF.

A single count supports this clone. The genes are TRBV7-9 and TRBJ2-7; D ambiguous. The CDR3 runs to 12 residues. Germline values: CDR1 SEHNR, CDR2 FQNEAQ (reference sequence). The V end lost 5 bases, the J end lost 4 bases, and 9 bases lay between the germline ends. CDR3 loop: CASSPHGYEQYF. The CDR3 DNA reads TGTGCCAGCAGCCCCCACGGTTACGAGCAGTACTTC.

The rearrangement uses TRBV6-1 and TRBJ1-4; D gene unclear. CDR1 and CDR2 from the germline V gene are MNHNS and SASEGT. This CDR3 region has 19 residues. Between the trimmed V and J ends, which lost 0 bases and 0 bases, there was a span of 17 bases. CDR3 sequence (DNA): TGTGCCAGCAGTGAAGCCCCGGTTAGGCCTTACACAACTAATGAAAAACTGTTTTTT. It codes for CASSEAPVRPYTTNEKLFF.

V usage is TRBV5-8 and J usage is TRBJ2-1, with 10 bases aligning to TRBD2. J lost 5 bases, V lost 3 bases, and 5 bases had no gene match. The CDR3 has 15 residues. Germline CDR1 SGHTS, CDR2 YDEGEE. The CDR3 region is CASSSPGLAHNEQFF. As DNA, the CDR3 is TGTGCCAGCAGCTCTCCGGGACTAGCGCACAATGAGCAGTTCTTC.

This clone was seen ten or more times. The V gene is TRBV14, the J gene TRBJ1-4; D is possibly TRBD1 (5 bases). The V gene lost 0 bases and the J gene lost 4 bases, with 21 bases spanning the gap. This CDR3 spans 19 amino acids. Germline CDR1 SGHDN, CDR2 FVKESK. For the CDR3, the DNA is TGTGCCAGCAGCCAAGATCCTGGTTTTCTCGGGGCCCATAATGAAAAACTGTTTTTT. Protein sequence: CASSQDPGFLGAHNEKLFF.

This clone was observed a handful of times. CDR3 coding DNA: TGTGCCAGCAGCTTGAGGACAGGCAACGAAGCTTTCTTT. Its translation is CASSLRTGNEAFF. The rearrangement links TRBV7-2 to TRBJ1-1, with 7 bases fitting TRBD1. With V trimmed by 3 bases and J by 8 bases, 6 bases remained unmatched. Germline CDR1 SGHTA, CDR2 FQGNSA. The CDR3 extends over 13 amino acids.